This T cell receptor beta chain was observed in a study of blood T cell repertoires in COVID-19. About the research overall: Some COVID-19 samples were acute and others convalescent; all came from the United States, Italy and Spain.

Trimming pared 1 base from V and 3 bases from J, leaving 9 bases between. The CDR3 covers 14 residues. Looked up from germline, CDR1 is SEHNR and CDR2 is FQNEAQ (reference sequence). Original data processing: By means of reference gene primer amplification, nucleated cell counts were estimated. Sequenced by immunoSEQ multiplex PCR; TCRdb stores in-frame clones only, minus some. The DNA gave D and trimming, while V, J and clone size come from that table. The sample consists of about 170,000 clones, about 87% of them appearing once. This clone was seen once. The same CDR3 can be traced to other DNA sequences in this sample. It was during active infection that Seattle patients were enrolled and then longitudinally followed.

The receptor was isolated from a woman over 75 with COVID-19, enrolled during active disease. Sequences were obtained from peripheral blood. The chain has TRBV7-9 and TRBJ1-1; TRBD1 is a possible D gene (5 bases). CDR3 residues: CASSLGGGDTEAFF. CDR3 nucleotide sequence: TGTGCCAGCAGCTTAGGAGGAGGGGACACTGAAGCTTTCTTT.